This entry concerns a single T cell receptor (beta chain). The data belong to a study of blood T cell repertoires in COVID-19. Whole-study context: Spain, Italy and the United States supplied samples that represented acute and convalescent COVID-19. PBMCs, B-cell-depleted T cells, or T cells provided the cDNA or gDNA that made up the material.

Trimming pared 5 bases from V and 6 bases from J, leaving 19 bases between. CDR1 and CDR2 from the germline V gene are SGHNT and YYREEE (reference sequence). The CDR3 contains 15 residues. Per the original data handling: Reference gene primer amplification in the assay estimated nucleated cell counts. The assay was immunoSEQ multiplex PCR, and TCRdb's table has in-frame clones only and misses some. V and J calls plus clone size are reproduced from that table; the DNA served to infer D and trimming. The sample lists over 65,000 clones; roughly 86% were seen once. Sequencing was carried out using peripheral blood. The chain has TRBV5-4 and TRBJ2-3; tentatively, D is TRBD2 (5 bases). The clonotype originates from a human donor in a cohort sampled during active COVID-19. CDR3 protein: CASSLAGNGEDTQYF. The CDR3 DNA sequence: TGTGCCAGCAGTCTTGCGGGTAATGGGGAGGATACGCAGTATTTT.